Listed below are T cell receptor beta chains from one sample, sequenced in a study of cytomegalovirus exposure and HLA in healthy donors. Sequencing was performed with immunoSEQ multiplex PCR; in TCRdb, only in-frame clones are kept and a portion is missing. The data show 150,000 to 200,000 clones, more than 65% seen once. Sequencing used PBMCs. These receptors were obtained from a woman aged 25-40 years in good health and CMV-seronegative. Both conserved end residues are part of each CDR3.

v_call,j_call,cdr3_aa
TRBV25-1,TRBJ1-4,CASSDGAQELFF
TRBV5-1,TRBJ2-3,CASSPGQGTDTQYF
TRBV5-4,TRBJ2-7,CASSTDGTLYEQYF
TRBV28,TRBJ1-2,CASRTGGADSYTF
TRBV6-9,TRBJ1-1,CASSYSPPRQPMNTEAFF
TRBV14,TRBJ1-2,CASSQDREGGYTF
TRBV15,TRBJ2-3,CATSRGLAGLTDTQYF
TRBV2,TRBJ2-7,CASRQVTGGGYEQYF
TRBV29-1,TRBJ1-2,CSVVGTGETNYGYPF
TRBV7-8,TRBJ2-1,CAGARGLAGADRYNEQFF
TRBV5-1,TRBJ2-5,CASSLAGTGVQETQYF
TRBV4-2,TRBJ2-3,CASSPRQPTDTQYF
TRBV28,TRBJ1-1,CASSLLAGLDTEAFF
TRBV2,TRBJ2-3,CASRGAQRGGTDTQYF
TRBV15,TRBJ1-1,CATSRDGTGLVGTEAFF
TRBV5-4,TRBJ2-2,CASSLGLAEGGELFF
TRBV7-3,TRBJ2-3,CASSYTGKDTQYF
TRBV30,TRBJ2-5,CAWSAHPLRLAGGRETQYF
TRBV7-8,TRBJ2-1,CASSLSGTSGGYNEQFF
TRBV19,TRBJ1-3,CASGPDRPLADSGNTIYF